Sequencing of this T cell receptor (beta chain) was carried out in a study of beta chain features in type 1 diabetes. The CDR3 sequence is 14 residues long. The germline V gene has CDR1 MNHEY and CDR2 SVGAGI. V lost 2 bases and J lost 1, with 7 bases in between. Points on this clone: Its antigen remains unknown.

The sequenced template was cDNA made from the entire isolated RNA. Profiled with immunoSEQ multiplex PCR; TCRdb holds only in-frame clones, not every one. The table lists hundreds of thousands of clones, over 12% of them singletons. General observations from the study: Researchers report that Type 1 diabetes patients had moderately but significantly shorter TCRB CDR3s across all four CD4+ subsets. Possible PCR preference for shorter templates applied equally to patients and controls.

Specimen: naive CD4+ T cells from blood. The V and J genes are TRBV6-5 and TRBJ2-3, with unresolved D. The TCR was taken from a young man with type 1 diabetes. The CDR3 protein is CASSYPAGTDTQYF. DNA for the CDR3: TGTGCCAGCAGTTACCCTGCGGGCACAGATACGCAGTATTTT.